This TCR beta chain was profiled in a study of Graves' ophthalmopathy and Graves' hyperthyroidism. Many counts were recorded for this clonotype. RNA transcripts provided the template for amplifying TCR beta CDR3 regions. In the first round, RT-PCR was carried out with HTBI primers, and a multiplex PCR formed the second round. TCRdb reprocessed the multiplex PCR reads with MiXCR, giving one entry per CDR3 protein. This sample has some 200,000 distinct CDR3 sequences, with under 30% found just once. V was shortened by 7 bases and J by 5 bases, with 21 bases between the two germline ends. CDR1 and CDR2 from the germline V gene are MNHEY and SVGEGT. The CDR3 totals 15 residues.

Sequencing was carried out using peripheral blood. The origin of this receptor is a man aged 50-60 years with Graves' ophthalmopathy. The chain couples TRBV6-2 or TRBV6-3 to TRBJ2-7; possibly TRBD2 for D (5 bases). The CDR3, as DNA: TGTGCCAGCACCGTAGTAGCGCGGTTTGCCGACGAGCAGTACTTC. Residues: CASTVVARFADEQYF.